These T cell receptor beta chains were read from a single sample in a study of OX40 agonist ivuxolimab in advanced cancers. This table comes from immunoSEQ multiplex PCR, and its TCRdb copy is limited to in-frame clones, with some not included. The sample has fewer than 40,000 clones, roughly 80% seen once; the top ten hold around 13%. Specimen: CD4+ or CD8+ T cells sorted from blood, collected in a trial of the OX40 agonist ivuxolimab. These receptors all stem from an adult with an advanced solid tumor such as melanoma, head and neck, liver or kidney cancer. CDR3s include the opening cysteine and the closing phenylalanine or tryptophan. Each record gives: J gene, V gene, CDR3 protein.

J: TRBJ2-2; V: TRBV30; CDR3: CAWIAYTGELFF
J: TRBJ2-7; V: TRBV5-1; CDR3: CASSSRTPPYEQYF
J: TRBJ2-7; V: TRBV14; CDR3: CASSQGNRYEQYF
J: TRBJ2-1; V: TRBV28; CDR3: CASRENRGDTYNEQFF
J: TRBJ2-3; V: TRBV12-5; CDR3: CASGLPRPVENTQYF
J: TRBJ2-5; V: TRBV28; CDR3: CASTLAGRETQYF
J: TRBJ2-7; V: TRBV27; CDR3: CASSVGQTGQGYEQYF
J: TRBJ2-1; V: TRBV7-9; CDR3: CASSPPLGAGGNNEQFF
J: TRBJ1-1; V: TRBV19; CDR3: CASSIGGARAEAFF
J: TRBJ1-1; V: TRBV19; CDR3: CASRPLFEALLAFF
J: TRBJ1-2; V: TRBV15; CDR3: CATSRLYKTPGEGYTF
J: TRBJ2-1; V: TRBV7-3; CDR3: CASSLAGGHEQFF
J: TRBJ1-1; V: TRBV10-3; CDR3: CAISASIGQGVSAFF
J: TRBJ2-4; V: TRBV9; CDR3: CASSSRQGGNIQYF
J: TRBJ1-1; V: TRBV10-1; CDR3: CASSEGGLVAFF
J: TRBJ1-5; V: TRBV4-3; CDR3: CASSHRWGSDQPQHF
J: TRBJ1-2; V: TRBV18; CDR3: CASSRVDGYTF
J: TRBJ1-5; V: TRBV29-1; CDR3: CSVEDRGYFGNQPQHF
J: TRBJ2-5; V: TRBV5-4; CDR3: CASSHRGVETQYF
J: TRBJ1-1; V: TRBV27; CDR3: CASSRPGGGEAFF
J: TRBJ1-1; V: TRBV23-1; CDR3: CASSQSSAGPSMNTEAFF
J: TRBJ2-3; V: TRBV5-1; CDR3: CASSLFFGGSTDTQYF
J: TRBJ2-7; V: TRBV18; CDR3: CASSPRQGRNEQYF
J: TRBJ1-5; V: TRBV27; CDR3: CASSLQVGMGQPQHF
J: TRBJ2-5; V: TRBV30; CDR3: CAWSVQGTPCYF
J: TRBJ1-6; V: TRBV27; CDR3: CASRRGIDNSPLHF
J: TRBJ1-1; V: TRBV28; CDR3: CASSWQTNTEAFF
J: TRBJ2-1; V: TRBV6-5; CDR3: CASSRPLAGMFF
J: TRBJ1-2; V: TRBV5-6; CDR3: CASSFETGGVGYTF